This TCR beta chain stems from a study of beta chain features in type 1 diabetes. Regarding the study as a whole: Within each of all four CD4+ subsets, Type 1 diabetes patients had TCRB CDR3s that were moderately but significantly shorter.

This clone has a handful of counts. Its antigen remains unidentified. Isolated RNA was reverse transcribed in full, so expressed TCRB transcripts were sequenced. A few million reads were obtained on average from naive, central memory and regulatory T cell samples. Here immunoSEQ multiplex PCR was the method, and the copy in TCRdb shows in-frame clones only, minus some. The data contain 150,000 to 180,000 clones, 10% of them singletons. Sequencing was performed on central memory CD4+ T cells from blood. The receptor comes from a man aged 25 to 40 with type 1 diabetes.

The CDR3: CASSLGLAVTGELFF. Here the CDR3 DNA reads TGTGCCAGCAGCCTCGGACTAGCTGTTACCGGGGAGCTGTTTTTT. The rearrangement joins TRBV7-8 to TRBJ2-2, with TRBD2 matching over 8 bases. Per the germline V gene, CDR1 is SGHVS and CDR2 is FQNEAQ. V trimming: 5 bases; J trimming: 5 bases; junction bases outside the gene matches: 7. CDR3 length: 15 residues.